Shown below are 3 T cell receptor beta chains from a single sample sequenced in a study of OX40 agonist ivuxolimab in advanced cancers. The library was generated by the immunoSEQ multiplex PCR assay. TCRdb holds this immuneACCESS table with in-frame rearrangements only. Some clones are missing; in checked studies, unresolved V genes explain under half, and the rest has no known cause. In this sample the table shows approximately 68,000 clones, more than 90% of which occur a single time. The ten largest clonotypes hold approximately 9.3% of the sample. This material consisted of CD4+ or CD8+ T cells sorted from blood, taken in a trial of the OX40 agonist ivuxolimab. The origin of the receptors is an adult with an advanced solid tumor such as melanoma, head and neck, liver or kidney cancer.

This chain links TRBV5-1 with TRBJ1-1; maybe TRBD1 (5 bases). Germline CDR1 reads SGHRS; CDR2 reads YFSETQ. Between the trimmed V and J ends, which lost 4 bases and 4 bases, there was a span of 17 bases. There are 15 residues in the CDR3. The CDR3 DNA reads TGCGCCAGCAGCCCGTCCAGGGTCCAGGGCACTGAAGCTTTCTTT. Translation: CASSPSRVQGTEAFF.

This clone was recorded once. The CDR3 is CASSLGWAEETQYF. For the CDR3, the DNA is TGTGCCAGCAGCTTGGGTTGGGCAGAAGAGACCCAGTACTTC. The V gene is TRBV5-5, the J gene TRBJ2-5; D gene uncertain. This CDR3 has 14 residues. V lost 0 bases to trimming and J lost 3 bases, with 9 bases between them. Germline V CDR1 and CDR2: SGHKS, YYEKEE (reference sequence).

This sequence joins TRBV13 and TRBJ2-7; D not certain. The ends were cut back, 0 bases at V and 7 bases at J, with 10 bases in the middle. The CDR3 totals 13 residues. CDR1 is PRHDT, CDR2 FYEKMQ, per germline (reference sequence). This chain's CDR3 is CASSLGGSLEQYF. In DNA form, the CDR3 reads TGTGCCAGCAGCTTAGGCGGTTCTTTGGAGCAGTACTTC.